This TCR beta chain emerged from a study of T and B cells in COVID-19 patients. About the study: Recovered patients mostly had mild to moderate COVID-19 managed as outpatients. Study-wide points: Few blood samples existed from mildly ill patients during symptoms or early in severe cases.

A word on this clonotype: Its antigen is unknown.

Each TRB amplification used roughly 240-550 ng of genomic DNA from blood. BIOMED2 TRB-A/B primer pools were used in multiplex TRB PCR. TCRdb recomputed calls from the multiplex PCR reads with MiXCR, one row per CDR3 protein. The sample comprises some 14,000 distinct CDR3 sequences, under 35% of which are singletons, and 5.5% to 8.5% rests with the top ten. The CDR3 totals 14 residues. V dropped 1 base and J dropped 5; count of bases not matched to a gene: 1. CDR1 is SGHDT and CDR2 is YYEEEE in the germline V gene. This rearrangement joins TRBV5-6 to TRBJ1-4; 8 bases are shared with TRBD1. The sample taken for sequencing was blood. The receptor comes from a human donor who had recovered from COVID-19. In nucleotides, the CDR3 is TGTGCCAGCAGCTTGAGGACAGGGAATGAAAAACTGTTTTTT. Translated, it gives CASSLRTGNEKLFF.